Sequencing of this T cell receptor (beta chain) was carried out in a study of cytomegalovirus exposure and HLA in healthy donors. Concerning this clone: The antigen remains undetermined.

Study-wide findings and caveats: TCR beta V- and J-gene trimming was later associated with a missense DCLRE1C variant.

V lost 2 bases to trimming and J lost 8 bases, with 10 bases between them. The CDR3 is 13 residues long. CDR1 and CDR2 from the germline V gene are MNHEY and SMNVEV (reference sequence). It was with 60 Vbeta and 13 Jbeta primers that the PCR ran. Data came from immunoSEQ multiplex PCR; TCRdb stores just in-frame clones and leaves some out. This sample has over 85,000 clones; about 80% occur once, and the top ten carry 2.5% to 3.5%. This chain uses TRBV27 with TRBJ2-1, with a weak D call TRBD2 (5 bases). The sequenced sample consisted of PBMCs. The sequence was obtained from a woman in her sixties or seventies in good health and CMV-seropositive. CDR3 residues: CASSLAGNDEQFF. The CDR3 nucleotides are TGTGCCAGCAGTTTAGCCGGGAACGATGAGCAGTTCTTC.